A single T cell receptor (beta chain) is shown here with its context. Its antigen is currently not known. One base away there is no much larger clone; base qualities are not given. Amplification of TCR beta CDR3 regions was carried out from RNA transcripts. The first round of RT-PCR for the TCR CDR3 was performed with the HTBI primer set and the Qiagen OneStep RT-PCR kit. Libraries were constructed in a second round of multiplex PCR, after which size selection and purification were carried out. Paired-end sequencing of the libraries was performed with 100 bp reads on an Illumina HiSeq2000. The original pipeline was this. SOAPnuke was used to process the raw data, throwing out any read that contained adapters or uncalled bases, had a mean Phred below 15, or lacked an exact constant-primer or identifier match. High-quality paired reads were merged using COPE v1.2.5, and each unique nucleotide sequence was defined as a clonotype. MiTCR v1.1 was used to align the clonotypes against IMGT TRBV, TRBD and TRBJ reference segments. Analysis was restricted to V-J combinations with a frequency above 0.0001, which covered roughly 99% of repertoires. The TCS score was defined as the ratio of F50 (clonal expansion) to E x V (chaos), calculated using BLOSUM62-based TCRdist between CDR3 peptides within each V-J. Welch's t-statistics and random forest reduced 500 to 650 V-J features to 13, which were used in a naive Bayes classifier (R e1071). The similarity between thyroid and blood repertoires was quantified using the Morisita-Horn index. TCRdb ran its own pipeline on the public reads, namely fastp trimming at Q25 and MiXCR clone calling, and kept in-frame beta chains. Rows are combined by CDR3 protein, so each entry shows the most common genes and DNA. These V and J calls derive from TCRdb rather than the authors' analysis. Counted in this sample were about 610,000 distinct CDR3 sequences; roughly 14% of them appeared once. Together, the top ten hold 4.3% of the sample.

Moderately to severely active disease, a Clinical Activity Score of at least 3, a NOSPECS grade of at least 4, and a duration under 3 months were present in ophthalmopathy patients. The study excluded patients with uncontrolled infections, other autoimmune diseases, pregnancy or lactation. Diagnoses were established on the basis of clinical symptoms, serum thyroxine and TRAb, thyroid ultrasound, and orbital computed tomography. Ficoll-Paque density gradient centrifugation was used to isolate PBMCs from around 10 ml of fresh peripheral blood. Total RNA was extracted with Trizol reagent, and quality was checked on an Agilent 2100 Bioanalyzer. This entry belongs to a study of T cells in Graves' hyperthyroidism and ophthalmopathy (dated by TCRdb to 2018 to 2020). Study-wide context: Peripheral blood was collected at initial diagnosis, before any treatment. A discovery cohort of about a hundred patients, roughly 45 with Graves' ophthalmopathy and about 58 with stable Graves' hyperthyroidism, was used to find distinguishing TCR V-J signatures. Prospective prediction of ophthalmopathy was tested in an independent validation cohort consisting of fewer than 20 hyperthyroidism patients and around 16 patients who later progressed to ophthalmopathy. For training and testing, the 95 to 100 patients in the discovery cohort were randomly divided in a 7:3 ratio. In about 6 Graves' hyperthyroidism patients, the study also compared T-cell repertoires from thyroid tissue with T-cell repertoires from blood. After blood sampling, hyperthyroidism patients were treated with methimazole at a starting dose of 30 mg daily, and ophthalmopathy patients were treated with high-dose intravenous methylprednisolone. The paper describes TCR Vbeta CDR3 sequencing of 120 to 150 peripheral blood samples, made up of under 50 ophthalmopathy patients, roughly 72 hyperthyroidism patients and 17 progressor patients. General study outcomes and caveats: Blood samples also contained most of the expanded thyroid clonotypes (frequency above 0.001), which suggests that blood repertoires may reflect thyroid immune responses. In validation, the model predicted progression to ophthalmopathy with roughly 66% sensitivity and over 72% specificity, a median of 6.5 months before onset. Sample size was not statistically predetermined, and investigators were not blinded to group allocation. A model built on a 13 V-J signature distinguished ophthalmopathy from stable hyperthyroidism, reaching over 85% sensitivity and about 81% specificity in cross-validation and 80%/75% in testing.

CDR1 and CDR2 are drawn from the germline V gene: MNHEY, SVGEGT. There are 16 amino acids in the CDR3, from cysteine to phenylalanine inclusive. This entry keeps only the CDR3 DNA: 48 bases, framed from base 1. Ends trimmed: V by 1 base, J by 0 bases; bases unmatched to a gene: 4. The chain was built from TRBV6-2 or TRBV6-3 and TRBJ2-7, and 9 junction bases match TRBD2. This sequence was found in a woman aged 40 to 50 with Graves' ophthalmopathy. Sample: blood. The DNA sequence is TGTGCCAGCAGTTACTACGGCGGGAGGGCCTCCTACGAGCAGTACTTC. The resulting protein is CASSYYGGRASYEQYF.